Listed below are T cell receptor beta chains from one sample, sequenced in a study of blood T cell repertoires in COVID-19. Profiling relied on immunoSEQ multiplex PCR, and the TCRdb table lists in-frame clones only, not all of them. The table lists 250,000 to 300,000 clones, about nine tenths of them singletons. The sequencing input was peripheral blood. The receptors stem from a woman aged 25 to 39 with COVID-19, enrolled during active disease. Both conserved end residues are part of each CDR3. Fields, in order: D gene, clone size, V gene, J gene, CDR3 protein, CDR3 DNA. A D gene is named only where the DNA matches it firmly. Size tells how often a clone was seen (once, few, many) or the class of an expanded clone, and some rows leave it out.

TRBD2,NA,TRBV5-1,TRBJ2-3,CASSFSGSPDTQYF,TGCGCCAGCAGCTTTAGCGGGAGCCCAGATACGCAGTATTTT
NA,NA,TRBV9,TRBJ2-1,CASSVGGNNEQFF,TGTGCCAGCAGCGTCGGGGGAAACAATGAGCAGTTCTTC
NA,NA,TRBV6-1,TRBJ1-3,CASSESWAGGNTIYF,TGTGCCAGCAGTGAATCATGGGCTGGCGGAAACACCATATATTTT
TRBD2,NA,TRBV10-3,TRBJ2-3,CAISGLAGMMGGTDTQYF,TGTGCCATCAGTGGACTAGCGGGAATGATGGGTGGCACAGATACGCAGTATTTT
TRBD2,NA,TRBV2,TRBJ2-3,CASSFEGLAGDTQYF,TGTGCCAGCAGTTTTGAGGGACTAGCGGGAGATACGCAGTATTTT
TRBD2,NA,TRBV6-4,TRBJ2-5,CASRNRGVKWARETQYF,TGTGCCAGCAGGAACCGGGGGGTTAAGTGGGCGCGGGAGACCCAGTACTTC
NA,NA,TRBV10-1,TRBJ2-1,CASSAAGPYNEQFF,TGCGCCAGCAGTGCTGCGGGCCCCTACAATGAGCAGTTCTTC
NA,NA,TRBV7-8,TRBJ2-7,CASSPRSAQTEQYF,TGTGCCAGCAGCCCCCGCTCAGCGCAAACTGAGCAGTACTTC
TRBD1,NA,TRBV7-6,TRBJ1-5,CASSLGTGADQPQHF,TGTGCCAGCAGCTTAGGGACAGGGGCGGATCAGCCCCAGCATTTT
TRBD1,NA,TRBV25-1,TRBJ1-4,CASGEQGWEKLFF,TGTGCCAGCGGGGAACAGGGGTGGGAAAAACTGTTTTTT
TRBD2,NA,TRBV5-4,TRBJ2-3,CASSPGGLAGSPDTQYF,TGTGCCAGCAGCCCGGGGGGACTAGCGGGATCCCCAGATACGCAGTATTTT
NA,NA,TRBV18,TRBJ1-1,CASSQLQGVGEAFF,TGTGCCAGCTCACAACTACAGGGCGTAGGTGAAGCTTTCTTT
NA,NA,TRBV21-1,TRBJ1-5,CAIKGGACQPQHF,TGTGCCATCAAAGGGGGGGCTTGTCAGCCCCAGCATTTT
TRBD1,NA,TRBV24-1,TRBJ2-7,CATRGPGQSYEQYF,TGTGCCACTAGGGGGCCTGGACAGTCCTACGAGCAGTACTTC
TRBD1,few,TRBV7-2,TRBJ1-6,CASSAQGARVSPLHF,TGTGCCAGCAGCGCACAGGGGGCGCGAGTTTCACCCCTCCACTTT
NA,NA,TRBV21-1,TRBJ2-7,CASSKALAGGPNEQYF,TGTGCCAGCAGCAAAGCTCTAGCGGGAGGGCCAAACGAGCAGTACTTC
TRBD1,NA,TRBV4-2,TRBJ2-7,CASSQPGQGTYEQYF,TGTGCCAGCAGCCAGCCGGGACAGGGAACCTACGAGCAGTACTTC
TRBD1,NA,TRBV30,TRBJ1-6,CAWSREDRGNSPLHF,TGTGCCTGGAGTCGGGAGGACAGGGGGAATTCACCCCTCCACTTT